This T cell receptor (beta chain) derives from a study of cytomegalovirus exposure and HLA in healthy donors. V trimming: 8 bases; J trimming: 4 bases; junction bases outside the gene matches: 5. This CDR3 has 13 amino acids. CDR1 is SNHLY, CDR2 FYNNEI, per germline. In this sample, this clone turned up once. 13 Jbeta primers and 60 Vbeta primers were used for the PCR. Generated by immunoSEQ multiplex PCR, the TCRdb table keeps only in-frame clones and is missing some. This sample has about 38,000 clones, with about nine tenths found just once. The J gene is TRBJ1-1, the V gene TRBV2; 9 bases agree with TRBD1. The sequenced sample was PBMCs. The sequence came from a woman in her forties in good health and CMV-seropositive. DNA for the CDR3: TGTGCCAGCGCCGGACAGGGGTCCACTGAAGCTTTCTTT. The encoded protein is CASAGQGSTEAFF.